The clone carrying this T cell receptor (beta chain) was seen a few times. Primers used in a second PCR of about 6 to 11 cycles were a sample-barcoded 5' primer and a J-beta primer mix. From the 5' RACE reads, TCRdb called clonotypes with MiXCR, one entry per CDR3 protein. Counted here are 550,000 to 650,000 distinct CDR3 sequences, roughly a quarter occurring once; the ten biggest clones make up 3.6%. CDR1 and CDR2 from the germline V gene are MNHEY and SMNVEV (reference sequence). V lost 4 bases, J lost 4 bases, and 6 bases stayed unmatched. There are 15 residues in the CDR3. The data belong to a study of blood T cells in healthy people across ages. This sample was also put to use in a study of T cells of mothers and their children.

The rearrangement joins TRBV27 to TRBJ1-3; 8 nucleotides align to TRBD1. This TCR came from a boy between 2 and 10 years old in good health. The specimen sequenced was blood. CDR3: CASSWAGGEGNTIYF. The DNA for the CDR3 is TGTGCCAGCAGTTGGGCAGGGGGCGAGGGAAACACCATATATTTT.